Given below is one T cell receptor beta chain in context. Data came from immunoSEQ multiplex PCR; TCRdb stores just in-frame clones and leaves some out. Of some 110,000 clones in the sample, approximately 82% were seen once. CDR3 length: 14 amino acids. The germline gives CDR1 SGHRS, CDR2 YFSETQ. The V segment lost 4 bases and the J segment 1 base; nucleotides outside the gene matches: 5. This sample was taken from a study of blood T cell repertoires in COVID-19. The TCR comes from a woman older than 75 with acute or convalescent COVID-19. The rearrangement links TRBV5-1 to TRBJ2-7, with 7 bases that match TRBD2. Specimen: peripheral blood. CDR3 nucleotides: TGCGCCAGCAGCCCCCGGGGGGTTTCCTACGAGCAGTACTTC. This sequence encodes CASSPRGVSYEQYF.